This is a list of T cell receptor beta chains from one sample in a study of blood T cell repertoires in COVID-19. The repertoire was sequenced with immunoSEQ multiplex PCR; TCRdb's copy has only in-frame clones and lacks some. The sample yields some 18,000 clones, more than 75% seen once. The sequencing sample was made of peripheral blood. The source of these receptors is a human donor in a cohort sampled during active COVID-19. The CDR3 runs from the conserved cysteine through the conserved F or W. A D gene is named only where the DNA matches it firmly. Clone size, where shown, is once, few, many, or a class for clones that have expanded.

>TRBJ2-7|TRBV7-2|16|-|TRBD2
CASSFIAGGPSYEQYF
TGTGCCAGCAGCTTTATAGCGGGAGGGCCGTCCTACGAGCAGTACTTC
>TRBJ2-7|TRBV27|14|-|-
CASSLQGANYEQYF
TGTGCCAGCAGTTTACAGGGTGCCAACTACGAGCAGTACTTC
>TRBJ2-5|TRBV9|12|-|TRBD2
CASSLAGETQYF
TGTGCCAGCAGTCTAGCGGGGGAGACCCAGTACTTC
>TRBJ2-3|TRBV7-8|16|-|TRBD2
CASRKVAGGPGDTQYF
TGTGCCAGCAGGAAGGTGGCGGGGGGACCAGGGGATACGCAGTATTTT
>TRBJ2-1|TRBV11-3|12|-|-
CASSWFGNEQFF
TGTGCCAGCAGCTGGTTCGGGAATGAGCAGTTCTTC
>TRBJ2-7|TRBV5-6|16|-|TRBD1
CASSSPLDRTSYEQYF
TGTGCCAGCAGCTCCCCCCTGGACAGGACCTCCTACGAGCAGTACTTC
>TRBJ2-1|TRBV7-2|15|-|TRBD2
CASSLLAGGGNEQFF
TGTGCCAGCAGCTTACTAGCGGGAGGTGGAAATGAGCAGTTCTTC
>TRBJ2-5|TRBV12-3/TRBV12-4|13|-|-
CASSLFLYETQYF
TGTGCCAGCAGTTTGTTTCTCTATGAGACCCAGTACTTC
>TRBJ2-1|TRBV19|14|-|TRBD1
CASSPTGGSNEQFF
TGTGCCAGTAGTCCCACAGGGGGCTCGAATGAGCAGTTCTTC
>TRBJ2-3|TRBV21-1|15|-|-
CASSKDPSSTDTQYF
TGTGCCAGCAGCAAAGATCCGAGTTCCACAGATACGCAGTATTTT
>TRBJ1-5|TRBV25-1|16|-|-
CASSEAGRNSNQPQHF
TGTGCCAGCAGTGAGGCGGGGAGAAATAGCAATCAGCCCCAGCATTTT
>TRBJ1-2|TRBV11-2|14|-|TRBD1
CASSLGSGGRGYTF
TGTGCCAGCAGCTTAGGATCAGGGGGAAGAGGCTACACCTTC
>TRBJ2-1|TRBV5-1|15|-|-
CASSLAGQRSNEQFF
TGCGCCAGCAGCTTGGCCGGCCAGCGGAGCAATGAGCAGTTCTTC
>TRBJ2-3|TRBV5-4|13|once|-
CASSDTSSDTQYF
TGTGCCAGCAGCGATACCTCCAGTGATACGCAGTATTTT
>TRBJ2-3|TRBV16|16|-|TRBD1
CASSPPGTGGRDTQYF
TGTGCCAGCAGCCCCCCCGGGACAGGGGGCCGAGATACGCAGTATTTT
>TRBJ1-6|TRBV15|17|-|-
CATSRGLHSTENSPLHF
TGTGCCACCAGCAGGGGGCTCCACAGTACCGAGAATTCACCCCTCCACTTT
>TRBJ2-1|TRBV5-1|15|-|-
CASSLADGSIDEQFF
TGCGCCAGCAGCTTGGCTGACGGGAGCATCGATGAGCAGTTCTTC
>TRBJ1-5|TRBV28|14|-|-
CASSLMGASQPQHF
TGTGCCAGCAGTTTAATGGGGGCCAGTCAGCCCCAGCATTTT
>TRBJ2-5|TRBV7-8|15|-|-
CASSLEQGRQETQYF
TGTGCCAGCAGCTTAGAACAGGGCCGTCAAGAGACCCAGTACTTC
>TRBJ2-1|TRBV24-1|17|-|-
CATSDFFGGQGRNEQFF
TGTGCCACCAGTGATTTTTTCGGCGGCCAGGGTCGCAATGAGCAGTTCTTC
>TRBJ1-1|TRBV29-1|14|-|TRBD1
CSVASGTGVTEAFF
TGCAGCGTCGCCTCCGGGACAGGGGTCACTGAAGCTTTCTTT
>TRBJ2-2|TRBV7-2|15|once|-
CASSEGFANTGELFF
TGTGCCAGCTCGGAGGGGTTCGCGAACACCGGGGAGCTGTTTTTT
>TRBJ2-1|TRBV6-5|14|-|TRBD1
CASSPGTGRNEQFF
TGTGCCAGCAGCCCCGGGACAGGACGGAATGAGCAGTTCTTC
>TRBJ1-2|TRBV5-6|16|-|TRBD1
CASIGQGAMSDYGYTF
TGTGCCAGCATAGGACAGGGGGCTATGTCTGACTATGGCTACACCTTC
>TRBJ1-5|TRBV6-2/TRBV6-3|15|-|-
CASSLRQDSNQPQHF
TGTGCCAGCAGTCTAAGACAGGATAGCAATCAGCCCCAGCATTTT
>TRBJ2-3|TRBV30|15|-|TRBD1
CAWRHPGQGADTQYF
TGTGCCTGGAGGCATCCGGGACAGGGGGCAGATACGCAGTATTTT
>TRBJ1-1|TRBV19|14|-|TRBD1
CASSTSQGSTEAFF
TGTGCCAGTAGTACATCACAGGGGTCCACTGAAGCTTTCTTT
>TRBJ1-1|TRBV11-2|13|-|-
CASSLDRGTEAFF
TGTGCCAGCAGCTTAGACAGGGGTACTGAAGCTTTCTTT
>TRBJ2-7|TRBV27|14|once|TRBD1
CASSYNRGLGEQYF
TGTGCCAGCAGTTATAACAGGGGATTAGGGGAGCAGTACTTC
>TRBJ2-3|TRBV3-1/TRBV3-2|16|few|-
CASSSSRRGNTDTQYF
TGTGCCAGCAGCTCGAGTCGCCGGGGAAACACAGATACGCAGTATTTT
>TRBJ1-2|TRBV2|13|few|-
CASSDMDSYGYTF
TGTGCCAGCAGTGACATGGACAGCTATGGCTACACCTTC
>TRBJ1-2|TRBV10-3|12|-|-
CAIGATDYGYTF
TGTGCCATCGGGGCGACAGACTATGGCTACACCTTC
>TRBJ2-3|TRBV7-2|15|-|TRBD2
CATSLAGGPGDTQYF
TGTGCCACCAGTCTAGCGGGAGGGCCCGGAGATACGCAGTATTTT
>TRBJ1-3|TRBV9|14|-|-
CASSLQASGNTIYF
TGTGCCAGCAGCCTCCAGGCTTCTGGAAACACCATATATTTT
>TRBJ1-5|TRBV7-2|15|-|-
CASSQDGGRNQPQHF
TGTGCCAGCAGTCAAGACGGGGGGAGAAATCAGCCCCAGCATTTT
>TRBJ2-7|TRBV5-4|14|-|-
CASNEFRVADEQYF
TGTGCCAGTAACGAATTCCGGGTAGCTGACGAGCAGTACTTC
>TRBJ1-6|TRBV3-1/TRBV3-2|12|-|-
CASSQQNSPLHF
TGTGCCAGCAGCCAGCAGAATTCACCCCTCCACTTT
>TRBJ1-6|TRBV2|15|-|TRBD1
CASSGQGAVNSPLHF
TGTGCCAGCAGTGGGCAGGGGGCAGTAAATTCACCCCTCCACTTT
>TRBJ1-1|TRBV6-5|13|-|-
CAIPGLMNTEAFF
TGTGCCATTCCCGGACTTATGAACACTGAAGCTTTCTTT
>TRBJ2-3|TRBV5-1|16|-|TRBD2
CASSLVASGRRDTQYF
TGCGCCAGCAGCTTGGTGGCTAGCGGGAGAAGAGATACGCAGTATTTT
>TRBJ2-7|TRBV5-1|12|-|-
CASSHKNTEQYF
TGCGCCAGCAGCCACAAAAACACCGAGCAGTACTTC
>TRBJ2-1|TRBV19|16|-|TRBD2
CASSIGSSGGYNEQFF
TGTGCCAGTAGTATCGGATCTAGCGGAGGGTACAATGAGCAGTTCTTC
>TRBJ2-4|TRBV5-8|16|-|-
CASSFLARIAKNIQYF
TGTGCCAGCAGCTTTCTGGCCCGAATAGCCAAAAACATTCAGTACTTC
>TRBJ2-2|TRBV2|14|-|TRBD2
CASSEARETGELFF
TGTGCCAGCAGTGAAGCGCGGGAGACCGGGGAGCTGTTTTTT
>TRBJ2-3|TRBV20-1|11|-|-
CSARGTDTQYF
TGCAGTGCTCGCGGCACAGATACGCAGTATTTT
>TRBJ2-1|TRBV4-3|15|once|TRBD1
CASSRGQGRSDEQFF
TGCGCCAGCAGCCGAGGACAGGGCCGGAGCGATGAGCAGTTCTTC
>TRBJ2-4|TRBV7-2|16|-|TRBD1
CASSPDRAKAKNIQYF
TGTGCCAGCAGCCCAGACAGGGCTAAAGCCAAAAACATTCAGTACTTC
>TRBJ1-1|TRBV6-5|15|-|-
CASSYPPGGVTEAFF
TGTGCCAGCAGTTATCCCCCGGGCGGGGTCACTGAAGCTTTCTTT
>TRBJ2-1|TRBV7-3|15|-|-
CASSLYAEPYNEQFF
TGTGCCAGCAGCTTATATGCGGAACCCTACAATGAGCAGTTCTTC
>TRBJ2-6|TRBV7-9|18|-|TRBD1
CASSAGDSDFSGANVLTF
TGTGCCAGCAGCGCTGGGGACAGTGACTTCTCTGGGGCCAACGTCCTGACTTTC